Given below is one T cell receptor beta chain in context. The data stem from a study of blood T cell repertoires in COVID-19. On the study more broadly: The United States, Italy and Spain were the sources of the acute and convalescent COVID-19 samples. T cells, B-cell-depleted T cells, or PBMCs provided the cDNA or gDNA that served as material.

The V and J ends lost 7 bases and 8 bases, in that order; junction bases with no gene match: 12. CDR3 size: 14 residues. Looked up from germline, CDR1 is SGHTS and CDR2 is YDEGEE. Individuals aged about 18 to 89 years were recruited from some 26 US areas. In assigning cohorts, the study relied on participant-reported clinical history. Libraries were prepared by immunoSEQ multiplex PCR; TCRdb keeps only in-frame clonotypes and omits some of them. The sample consists of around 200,000 clones, less than 90% of them appearing once. This clonotype was obtained from a woman aged 50 to 65 in a cohort exposed to, infected with or recovered from COVID-19 (not recorded which). The chain combines TRBV5-8 with TRBJ1-2; 9 bases are shared with TRBD1. Sample: PBMCs or T cells enriched from blood (not recorded which). CDR3 DNA: TGTGCCAGCCGACCCTCCGGGACAGGGAAAGGCTACACCTTC. Its translation is CASRPSGTGKGYTF.